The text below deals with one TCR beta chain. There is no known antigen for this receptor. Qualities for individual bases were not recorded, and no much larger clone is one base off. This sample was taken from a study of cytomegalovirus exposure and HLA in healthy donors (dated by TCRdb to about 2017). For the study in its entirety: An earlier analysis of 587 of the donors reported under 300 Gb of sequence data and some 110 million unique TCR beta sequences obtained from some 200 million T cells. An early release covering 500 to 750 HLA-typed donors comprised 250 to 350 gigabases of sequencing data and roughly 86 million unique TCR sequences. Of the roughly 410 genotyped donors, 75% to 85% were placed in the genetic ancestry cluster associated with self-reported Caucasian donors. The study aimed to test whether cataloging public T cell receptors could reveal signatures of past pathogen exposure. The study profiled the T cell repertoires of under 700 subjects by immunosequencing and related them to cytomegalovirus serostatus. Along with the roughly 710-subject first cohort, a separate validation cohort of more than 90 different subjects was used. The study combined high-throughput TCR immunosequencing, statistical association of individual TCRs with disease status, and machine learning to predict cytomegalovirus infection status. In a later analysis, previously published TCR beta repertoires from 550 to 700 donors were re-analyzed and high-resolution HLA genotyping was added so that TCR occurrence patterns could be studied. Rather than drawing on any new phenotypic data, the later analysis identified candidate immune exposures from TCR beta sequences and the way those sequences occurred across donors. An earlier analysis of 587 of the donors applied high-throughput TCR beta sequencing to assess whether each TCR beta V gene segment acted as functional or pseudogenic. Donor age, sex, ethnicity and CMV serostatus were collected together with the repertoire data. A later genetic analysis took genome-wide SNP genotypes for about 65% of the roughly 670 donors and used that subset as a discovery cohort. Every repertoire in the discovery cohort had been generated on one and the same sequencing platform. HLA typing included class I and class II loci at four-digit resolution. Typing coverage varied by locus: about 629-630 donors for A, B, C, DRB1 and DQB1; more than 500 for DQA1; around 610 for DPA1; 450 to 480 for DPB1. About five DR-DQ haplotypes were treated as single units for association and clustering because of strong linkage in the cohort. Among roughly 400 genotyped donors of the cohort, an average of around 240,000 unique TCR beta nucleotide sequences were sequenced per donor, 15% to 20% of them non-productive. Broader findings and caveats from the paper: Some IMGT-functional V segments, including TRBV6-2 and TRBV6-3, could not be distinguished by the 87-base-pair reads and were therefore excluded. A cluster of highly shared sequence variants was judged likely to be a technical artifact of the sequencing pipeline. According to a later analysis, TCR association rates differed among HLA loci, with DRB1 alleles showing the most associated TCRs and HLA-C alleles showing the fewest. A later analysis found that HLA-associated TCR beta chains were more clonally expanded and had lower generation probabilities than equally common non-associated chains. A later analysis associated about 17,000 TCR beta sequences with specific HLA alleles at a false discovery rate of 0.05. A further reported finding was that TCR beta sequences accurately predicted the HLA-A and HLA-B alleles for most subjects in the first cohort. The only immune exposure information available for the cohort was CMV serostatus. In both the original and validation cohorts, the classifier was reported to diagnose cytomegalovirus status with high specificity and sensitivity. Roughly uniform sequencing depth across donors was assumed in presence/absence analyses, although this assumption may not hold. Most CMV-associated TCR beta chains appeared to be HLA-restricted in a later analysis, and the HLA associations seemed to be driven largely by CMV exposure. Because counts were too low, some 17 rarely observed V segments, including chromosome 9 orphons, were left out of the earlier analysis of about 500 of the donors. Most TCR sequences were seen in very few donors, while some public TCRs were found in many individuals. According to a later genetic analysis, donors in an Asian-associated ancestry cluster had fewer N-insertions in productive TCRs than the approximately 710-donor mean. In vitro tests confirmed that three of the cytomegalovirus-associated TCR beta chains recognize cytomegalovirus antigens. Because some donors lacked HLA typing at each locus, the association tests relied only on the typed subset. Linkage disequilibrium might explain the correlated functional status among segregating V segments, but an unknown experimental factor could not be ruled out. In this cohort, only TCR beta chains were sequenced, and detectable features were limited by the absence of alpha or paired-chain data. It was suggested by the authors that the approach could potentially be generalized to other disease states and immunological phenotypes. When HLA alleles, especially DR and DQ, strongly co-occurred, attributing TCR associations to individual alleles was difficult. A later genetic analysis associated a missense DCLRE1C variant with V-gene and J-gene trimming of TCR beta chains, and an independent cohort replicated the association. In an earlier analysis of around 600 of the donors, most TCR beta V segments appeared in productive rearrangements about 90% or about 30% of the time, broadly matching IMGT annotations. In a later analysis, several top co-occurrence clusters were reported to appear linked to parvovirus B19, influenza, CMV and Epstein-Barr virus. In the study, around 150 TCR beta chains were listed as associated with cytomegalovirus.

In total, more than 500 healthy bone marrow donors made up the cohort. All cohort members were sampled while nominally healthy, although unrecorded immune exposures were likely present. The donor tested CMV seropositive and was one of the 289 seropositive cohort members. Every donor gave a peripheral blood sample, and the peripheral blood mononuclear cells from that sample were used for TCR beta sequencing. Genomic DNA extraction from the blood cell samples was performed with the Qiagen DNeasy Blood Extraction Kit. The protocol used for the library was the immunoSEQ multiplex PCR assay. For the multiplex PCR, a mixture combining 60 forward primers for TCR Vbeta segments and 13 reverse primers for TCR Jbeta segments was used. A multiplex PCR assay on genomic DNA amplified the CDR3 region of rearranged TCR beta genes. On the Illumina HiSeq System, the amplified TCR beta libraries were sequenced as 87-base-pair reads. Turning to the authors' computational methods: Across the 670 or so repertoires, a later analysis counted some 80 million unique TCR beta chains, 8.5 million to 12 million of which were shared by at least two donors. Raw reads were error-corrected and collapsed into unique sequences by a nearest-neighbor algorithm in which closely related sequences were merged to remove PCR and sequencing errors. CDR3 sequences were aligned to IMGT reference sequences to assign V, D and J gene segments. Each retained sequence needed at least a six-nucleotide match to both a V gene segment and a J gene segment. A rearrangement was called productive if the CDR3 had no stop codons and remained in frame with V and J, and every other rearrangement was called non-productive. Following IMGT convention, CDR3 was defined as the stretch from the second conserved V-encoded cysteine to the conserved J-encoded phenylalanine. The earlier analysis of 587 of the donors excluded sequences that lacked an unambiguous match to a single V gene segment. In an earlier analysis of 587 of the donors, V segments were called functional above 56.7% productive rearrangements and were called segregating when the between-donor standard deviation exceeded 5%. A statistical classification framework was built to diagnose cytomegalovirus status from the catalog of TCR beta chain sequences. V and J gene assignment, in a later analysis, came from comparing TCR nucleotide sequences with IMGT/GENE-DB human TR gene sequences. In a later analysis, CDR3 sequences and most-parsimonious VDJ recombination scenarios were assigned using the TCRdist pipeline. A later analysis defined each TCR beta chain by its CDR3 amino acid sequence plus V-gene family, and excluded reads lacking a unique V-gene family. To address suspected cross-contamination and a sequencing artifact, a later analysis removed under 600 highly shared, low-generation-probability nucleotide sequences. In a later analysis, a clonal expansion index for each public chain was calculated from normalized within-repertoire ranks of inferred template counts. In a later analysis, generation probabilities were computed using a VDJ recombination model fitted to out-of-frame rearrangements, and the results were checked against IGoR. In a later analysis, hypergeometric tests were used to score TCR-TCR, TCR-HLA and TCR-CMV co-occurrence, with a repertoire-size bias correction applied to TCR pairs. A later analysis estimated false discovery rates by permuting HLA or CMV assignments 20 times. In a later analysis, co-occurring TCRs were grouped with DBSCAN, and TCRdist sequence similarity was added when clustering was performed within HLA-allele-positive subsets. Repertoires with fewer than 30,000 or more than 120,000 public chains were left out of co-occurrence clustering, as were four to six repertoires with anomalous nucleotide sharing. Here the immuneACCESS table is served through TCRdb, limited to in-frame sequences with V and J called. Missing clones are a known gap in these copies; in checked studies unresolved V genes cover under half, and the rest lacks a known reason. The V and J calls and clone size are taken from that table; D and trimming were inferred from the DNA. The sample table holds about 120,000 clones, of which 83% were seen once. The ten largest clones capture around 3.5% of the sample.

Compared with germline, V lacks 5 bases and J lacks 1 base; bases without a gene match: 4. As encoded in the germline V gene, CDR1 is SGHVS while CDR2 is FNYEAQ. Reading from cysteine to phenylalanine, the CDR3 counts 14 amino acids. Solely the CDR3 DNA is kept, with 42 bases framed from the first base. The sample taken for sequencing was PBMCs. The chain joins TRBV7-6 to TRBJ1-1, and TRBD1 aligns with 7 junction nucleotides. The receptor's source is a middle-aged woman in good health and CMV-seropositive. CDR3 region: CASSPTGPNTEAFF. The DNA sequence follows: TGTGCCAGCAGCCCGACAGGGCCGAACACTGAAGCTTTCTTT.